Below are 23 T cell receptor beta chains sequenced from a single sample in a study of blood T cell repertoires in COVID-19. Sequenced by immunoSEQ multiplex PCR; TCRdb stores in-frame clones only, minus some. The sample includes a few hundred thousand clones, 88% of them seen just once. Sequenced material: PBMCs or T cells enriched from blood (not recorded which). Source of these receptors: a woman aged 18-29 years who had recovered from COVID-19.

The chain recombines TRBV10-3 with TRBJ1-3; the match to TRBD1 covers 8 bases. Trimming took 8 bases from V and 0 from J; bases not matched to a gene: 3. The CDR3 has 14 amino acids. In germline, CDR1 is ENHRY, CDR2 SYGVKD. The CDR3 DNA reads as TGTGCCATCGGGACAGGCATCTCTGGAAACACCATATATTTT. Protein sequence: CAIGTGISGNTIYF.

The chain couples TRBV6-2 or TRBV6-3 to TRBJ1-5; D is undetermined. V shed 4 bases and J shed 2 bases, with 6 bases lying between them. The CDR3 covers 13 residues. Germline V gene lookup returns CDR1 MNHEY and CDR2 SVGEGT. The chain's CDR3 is CASSFGRNQPQHF. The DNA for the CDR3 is TGTGCCAGCAGTTTTGGCCGCAATCAGCCCCAGCATTTT.

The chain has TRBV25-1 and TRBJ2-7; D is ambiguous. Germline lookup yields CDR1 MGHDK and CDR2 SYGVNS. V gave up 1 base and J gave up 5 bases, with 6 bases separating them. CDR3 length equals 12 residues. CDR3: CASSEWPDEQYF. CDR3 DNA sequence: TGTGCCAGCAGTGAATGGCCTGACGAGCAGTACTTC.

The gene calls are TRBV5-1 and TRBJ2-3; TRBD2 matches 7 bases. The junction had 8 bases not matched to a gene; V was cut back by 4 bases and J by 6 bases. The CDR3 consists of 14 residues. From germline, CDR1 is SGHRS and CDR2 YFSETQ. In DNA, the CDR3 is TGCGCCAGCAGCCCAAGACTGCGGGAGGATACGCAGTATTTT. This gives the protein CASSPRLREDTQYF.

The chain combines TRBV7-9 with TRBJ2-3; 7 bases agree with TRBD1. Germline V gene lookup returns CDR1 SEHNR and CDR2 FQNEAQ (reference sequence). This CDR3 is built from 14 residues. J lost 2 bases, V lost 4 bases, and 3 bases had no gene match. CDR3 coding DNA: TGTGCCAGCAGCTCACAGGGGTTCACAGATACGCAGTATTTT. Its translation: CASSSQGFTDTQYF.

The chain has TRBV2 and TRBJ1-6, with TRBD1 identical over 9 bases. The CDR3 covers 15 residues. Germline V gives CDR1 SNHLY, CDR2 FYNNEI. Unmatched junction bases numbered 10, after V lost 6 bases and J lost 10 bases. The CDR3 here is CASSPADRGRSPLHF. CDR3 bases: TGTGCCAGCAGCCCCGCGGACAGGGGCAGGTCACCCCTCCACTTT.

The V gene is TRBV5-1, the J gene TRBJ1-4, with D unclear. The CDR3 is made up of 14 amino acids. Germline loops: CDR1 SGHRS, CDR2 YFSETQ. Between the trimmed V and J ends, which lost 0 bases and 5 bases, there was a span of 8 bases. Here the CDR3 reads CASSLVAGNEKLFF. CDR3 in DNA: TGCGCCAGCAGCTTGGTGGCGGGAAATGAAAAACTGTTTTTT.

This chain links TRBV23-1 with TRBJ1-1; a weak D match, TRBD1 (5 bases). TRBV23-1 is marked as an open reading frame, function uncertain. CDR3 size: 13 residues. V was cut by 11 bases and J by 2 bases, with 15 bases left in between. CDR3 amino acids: CAGGGGANTEAFF. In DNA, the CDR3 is TGCGCCGGAGGAGGAGGGGCCAACACTGAAGCTTTCTTT.

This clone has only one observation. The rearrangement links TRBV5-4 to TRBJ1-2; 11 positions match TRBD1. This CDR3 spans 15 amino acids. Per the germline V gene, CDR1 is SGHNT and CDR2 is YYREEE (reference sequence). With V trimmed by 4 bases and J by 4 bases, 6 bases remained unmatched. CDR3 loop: CASSPGQGAGYGYTF. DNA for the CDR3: TGTGCCAGCAGCCCCGGACAGGGGGCCGGCTATGGCTACACCTTC.

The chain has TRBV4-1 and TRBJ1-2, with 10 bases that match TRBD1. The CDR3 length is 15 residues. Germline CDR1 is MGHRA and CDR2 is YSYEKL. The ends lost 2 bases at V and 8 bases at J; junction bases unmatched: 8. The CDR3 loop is CASSQRTGGSRGYTF. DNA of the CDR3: TGCGCCAGCAGCCAACGGACAGGGGGGTCTCGGGGCTACACCTTC.

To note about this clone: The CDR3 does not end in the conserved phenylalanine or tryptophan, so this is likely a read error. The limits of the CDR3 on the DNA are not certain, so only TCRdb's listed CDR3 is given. CDR3: CASSNDLAT. The V gene is TRBV21-1, the J gene TRBJ1-4. TRBV21-1 has pseudogene status. Termini included, the CDR3 measures 9 amino acids.

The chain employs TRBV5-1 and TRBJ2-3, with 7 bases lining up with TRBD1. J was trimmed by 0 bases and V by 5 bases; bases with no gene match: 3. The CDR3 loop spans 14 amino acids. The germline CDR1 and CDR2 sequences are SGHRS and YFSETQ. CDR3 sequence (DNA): TGCGCCAGCAGGACAGGGCAAAGCACAGATACGCAGTATTTT. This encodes CASRTGQSTDTQYF.

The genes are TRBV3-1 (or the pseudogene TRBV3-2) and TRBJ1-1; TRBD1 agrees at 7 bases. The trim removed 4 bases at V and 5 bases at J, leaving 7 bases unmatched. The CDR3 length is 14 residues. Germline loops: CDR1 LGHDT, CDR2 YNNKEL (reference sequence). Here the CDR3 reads CASSRRQGRTEAFF. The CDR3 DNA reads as TGTGCCAGCAGCCGCCGACAGGGAAGGACTGAAGCTTTCTTT.

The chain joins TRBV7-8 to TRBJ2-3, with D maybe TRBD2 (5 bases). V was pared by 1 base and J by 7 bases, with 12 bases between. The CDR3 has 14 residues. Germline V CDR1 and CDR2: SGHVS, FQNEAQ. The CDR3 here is CASSLGLKDYTQYF. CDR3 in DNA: TGTGCCAGCAGCTTAGGATTGAAGGACTATACGCAGTATTTT.

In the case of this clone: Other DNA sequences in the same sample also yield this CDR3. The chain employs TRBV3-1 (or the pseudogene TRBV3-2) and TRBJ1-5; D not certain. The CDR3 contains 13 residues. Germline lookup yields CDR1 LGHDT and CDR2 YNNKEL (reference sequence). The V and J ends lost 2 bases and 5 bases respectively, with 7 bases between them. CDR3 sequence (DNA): TGTGCCAGCAGCCAATCGAGGGATCAGCCCCAGCATTTT. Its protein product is CASSQSRDQPQHF.

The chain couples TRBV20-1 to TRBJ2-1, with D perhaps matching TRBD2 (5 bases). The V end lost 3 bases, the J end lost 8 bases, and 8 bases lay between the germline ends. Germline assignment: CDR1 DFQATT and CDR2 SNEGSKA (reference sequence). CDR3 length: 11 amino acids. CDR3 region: CSARAGDEQFF. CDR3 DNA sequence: TGCAGTGCTAGGGCCGGGGATGAGCAGTTCTTC.

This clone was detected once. The CDR3 nucleotides read TGCGCCAGCAGCCAAGATGCGGGACAGGGCTTCTATGGCTACACCTTC. This encodes CASSQDAGQGFYGYTF. V usage is TRBV4-1 and J usage is TRBJ1-2; 9 nucleotides align to TRBD1. CDR3 size: 16 residues. With V trimmed by 0 bases and J by 4 bases, 6 bases remained unmatched. CDR1 MGHRA and CDR2 YSYEKL come from the germline V gene.

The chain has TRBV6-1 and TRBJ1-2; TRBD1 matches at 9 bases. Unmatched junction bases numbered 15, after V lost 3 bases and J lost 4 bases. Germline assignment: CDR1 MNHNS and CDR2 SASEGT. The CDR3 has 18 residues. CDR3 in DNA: TGTGCCAGCAGTGATACTCCGGGACAGGGACCGAATCTCTATGGCTACACCTTC. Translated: CASSDTPGQGPNLYGYTF.

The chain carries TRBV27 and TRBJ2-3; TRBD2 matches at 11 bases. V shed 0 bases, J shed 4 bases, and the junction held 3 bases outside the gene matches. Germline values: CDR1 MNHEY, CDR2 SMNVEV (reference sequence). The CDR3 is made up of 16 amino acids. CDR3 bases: TGTGCCAGCAGTTTATCGATAGCGGGGGGGCCAGATACGCAGTATTTT. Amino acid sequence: CASSLSIAGGPDTQYF.

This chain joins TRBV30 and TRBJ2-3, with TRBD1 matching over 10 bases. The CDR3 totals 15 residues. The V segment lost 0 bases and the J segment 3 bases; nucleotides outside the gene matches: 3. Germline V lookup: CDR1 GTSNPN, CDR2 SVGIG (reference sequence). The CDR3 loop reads CAWSVGTGATDTQYF. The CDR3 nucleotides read TGTGCCTGGAGTGTTGGGACAGGGGCGACAGATACGCAGTATTTT. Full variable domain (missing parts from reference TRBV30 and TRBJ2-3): SQTIHQWPATLVQPVGSPLSLECTVEGTSNPNLYWYRQAAGRGLQLLFYSVGIGQISSEVPQNLSASRPQDRQFILSSKKLLLSDSGFYLCAWSVGTGATDTQYFGPGTRLTVL.

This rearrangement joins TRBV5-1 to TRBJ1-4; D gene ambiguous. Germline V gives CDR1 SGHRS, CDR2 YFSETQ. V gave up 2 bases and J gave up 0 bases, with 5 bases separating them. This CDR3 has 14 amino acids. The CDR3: CASSFQTTNEKLFF. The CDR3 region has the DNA TGCGCCAGCAGCTTCCAGACAACTAATGAAAAACTGTTTTTT.

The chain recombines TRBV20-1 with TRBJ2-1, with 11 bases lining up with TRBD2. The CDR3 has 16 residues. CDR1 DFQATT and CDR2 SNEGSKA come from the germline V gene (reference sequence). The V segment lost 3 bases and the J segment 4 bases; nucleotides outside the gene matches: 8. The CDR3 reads CSASSTSGGLYNEQFF. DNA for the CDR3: TGCAGTGCTAGTTCAACTAGCGGGGGTCTTTACAATGAGCAGTTCTTC.

CDR3 bases: TGTGCCAGCAGCTTAGGAAGGGGATCCACCGGGGAGCTGTTTTTT. It yields the protein CASSLGRGSTGELFF. The V and J genes are TRBV7-8 and TRBJ2-2, with D possibly TRBD1 on 5 matching bases. Trimming removed 1 base from V and 4 bases from J, with 10 bases in between. This CDR3 is built from 15 residues. The V gene's germline CDR1 is SGHVS and CDR2 FQNEAQ.